This T cell receptor beta chain was captured in a study of shared clonotypes between healthy human individuals. To note about this clone: Antigen: not known.

V lost 5 bases to trimming and J lost 6 bases; unmatched junction nucleotides: 9. The CDR3 is 15 residues long. The germline V gene has CDR1 SGHTA and CDR2 FQGNSA. Profiled with immunoSEQ multiplex PCR; TCRdb holds only in-frame clones, not every one. This table holds roughly 400,000 clones, around 96% found once. All donors were healthy HIV-negative adults lacking recent acute infections or vaccinations. CCR7-negative CD45RA+ TemRA cells were pooled with CD45RO+ cells for CD8 memory. Overall study findings and caveats: Tissues were not sampled, only blood, and their repertoires likely differ.

The receptor was isolated from a man in his thirties or forties in good health. The chain uses TRBV7-2 and TRBJ2-3; 9 bases are shared with TRBD2. Material: memory CD8+ T cells sorted from blood. Subset defined: CD45RO+ cells pooled with CCR7-negative TemRA cells. CDR3 amino acids: CASSVYGTSKDTQYF. CDR3 bases: TGTGCCAGCAGCGTTTACGGGACTAGCAAGGATACGCAGTATTTT.